This T cell receptor beta chain was documented in a study of blood T cell repertoires in COVID-19. Original data processing: From reference gene primer amplification, estimates of nucleated cell counts were derived. Data came from immunoSEQ multiplex PCR; TCRdb stores just in-frame clones and leaves some out. The V and J calls and clone size come from that table; D and trimming were worked out from the DNA. The profile shows approximately 260,000 clones, roughly 88% of them singletons. This clone was counted between two and nine times. V shed 5 bases and J 7 bases; nucleotides not matched to a gene: 4. In germline, CDR1 is SNHLY, CDR2 FYNNEI. The CDR3 has 13 amino acids.

This chain joins TRBV2 and TRBJ1-5; 8 bases are a match to TRBD1. The sequence derives from a woman in her 70s with acute or convalescent COVID-19. Sequenced input: peripheral blood. The CDR3 reads CASSRQGYQPQHF. CDR3 DNA sequence: TGTGCCAGCAGTAGACAGGGGTACCAGCCCCAGCATTTT. The full variable domain, in which reference TRBV2 and TRBJ1-5 provide the parts outside the CDR3, is EPEVTQTPSHQVTQMGQEVILRCVPISNHLYFYWYRQILGQKVEFLVSFYNNEISEKSEIFDDQFSVERPDGSNFTLKIRSTKLEDSAMYFCASSRQGYQPQHFGDGTRLSIL.